Shown below are 27 T cell receptor beta chains from a single sample sequenced in a study of T-cell reconstitution after alpha-beta-depleted transplantation in children. Unique molecular identifiers were built into the TCRbeta library. TCRdb processed the PCR reads anew with MiXCR; each CDR3 protein has one entry. In the table there are hundreds of thousands of distinct CDR3 sequences, roughly 17% of which are singletons. The specimen was PBMCs, mostly from graft donor cells, collected 360 days after TCRalphabeta/CD19-depleted stem cell transplant. These receptors came from a boy younger than two who had a stem cell transplant for Wiskott-Aldrich syndrome, so the T cells may come from the graft donor.

The chain links TRBV10-3 to TRBJ1-1; TRBD1 might be the D (6 bases). From germline, CDR1 is ENHRY and CDR2 SYGVKD. The CDR3 runs 13 residues. With 5 bases removed from V and 3 bases from J, the gap between germline ends came to 10 bases. DNA for the CDR3: TGTGCCATCAGTCTGAACAGGGACACTGAAGCTTTCTTT. Translating gives CAISLNRDTEAFF.

This clonotype was seen only a few times. The V call is TRBV6-5, the J call TRBJ2-6, with 10 bases fitting TRBD2. CDR1 MNHEY and CDR2 SVGAGI come from the germline V gene. J was trimmed by 5 bases and V by 2 bases; bases with no gene match: 9. The CDR3 has 18 residues. The CDR3 loop is CASSYPTSGVRWANVLTF. Written as DNA, the CDR3 is TGTGCCAGCAGTTACCCAACTAGCGGGGTGCGGTGGGCCAACGTCCTGACTTTC.

J is TRBJ1-2 and V is TRBV28; D might be TRBD1 (5 bases). Per germline, CDR1 MDHEN and CDR2 SYDVKM. Deletions cut 6 bases from V and 4 bases from J, with 18 bases between. This CDR3 has 15 residues. The CDR3 loop reads CASRLPPGGPYGYTF. CDR3 in DNA: TGTGCCAGCAGACTCCCTCCGGGGGGTCCCTATGGCTACACCTTC.

This clonotype was recorded a few times. The chain links TRBV9 to TRBJ2-7, with D unclear. The CDR3 contains 15 residues. Germline values: CDR1 SGDLS, CDR2 YYNGEE. Trimming cost V 0 bases and J 2 bases, with 12 bases left between them. This CDR3 reads CASSVGPGTPYEQYF. The CDR3 nucleotides read TGTGCCAGCAGCGTAGGCCCGGGTACCCCCTACGAGCAGTACTTC.

This clonotype was counted ten times or more. The chain recombines TRBV12-3 or TRBV12-4 with TRBJ2-7; D gene ambiguous. V gave up 2 bases and J gave up 3 bases, with 11 bases separating them. The CDR3 is 14 amino acids. CDR3 sequence: CASSLIPDGYEQYF. In DNA, the CDR3 is TGTGCCAGCAGTTTAATCCCAGATGGCTACGAGCAGTACTTC.

The V call is TRBV24-1, the J call TRBJ2-1; a possible D gene is TRBD2 (6 bases). V was trimmed by 4 bases and J by 4 bases, leaving 13 bases between them. The CDR3 runs 15 residues. Per the germline V gene, CDR1 is KGHDR and CDR2 is SFDVKD. CDR3 amino acids: CATSDLRRGYNEQFF. The CDR3 nucleotides are TGTGCCACCAGTGACCTTCGGAGGGGATACAATGAGCAGTTCTTC.

This clonotype came up many times. The chain links TRBV7-9 to TRBJ2-7; D gene unclear. The V gene lost 2 bases and the J gene lost 9 bases, with 14 bases spanning the gap. Germline V gives CDR1 SEHNR, CDR2 FQNEAQ (reference sequence). The CDR3 extends over 13 amino acids. This CDR3 is CASSLIGGMAQYF. DNA for the CDR3: TGTGCCAGCAGCTTAATCGGCGGCATGGCGCAGTACTTC.

V gene TRBV6-1 combines with J gene TRBJ2-5; 10 nucleotides line up with TRBD1. V shed 5 bases and J 5 bases; nucleotides not matched to a gene: 5. From germline, CDR1 is MNHNS and CDR2 SASEGT. This CDR3 region has 14 residues. Here the CDR3 DNA reads TGTGCCAGCAGTCAGACAGGGGGCAGGGAGACCCAGTACTTC. This encodes CASSQTGGRETQYF.

This chain uses TRBV7-6 with TRBJ2-7; 11 bases match TRBD2. The CDR3 spans 16 residues. Trimming cost V 4 bases and J 5 bases; bases outside gene matches: 10. CDR1 SGHVS and CDR2 FNYEAQ come from the germline V gene. The CDR3 DNA is TGTGCCAGCAGCTACCCTTTAGCGGGAGGGGGCCACGAGCAGTACTTC. Translation: CASSYPLAGGGHEQYF.

This clonotype has just a few counts. This chain connects TRBV29-1 to TRBJ2-7, with D hard to call. Germline loops: CDR1 SQVTM, CDR2 ANQGSEA. Trimming took 6 bases from V and 3 from J, leaving 9 bases between them. The CDR3 has 11 amino acids. CDR3 DNA sequence: TGCAGCGTGGAAACGGTCTACGAGCAGTACTTC. This codes for CSVETVYEQYF.

The V gene is TRBV3-1, the J gene TRBJ2-5; maybe TRBD1 (5 bases). CDR1 and CDR2 (germline): LGHDT, YNNKEL (reference sequence). This CDR3 region has 15 residues. V was clipped by 1 base and J by 1 base, with 10 bases between them. As DNA, the CDR3 is TGTGCCAGCAGCCAAGTAGGGGCCCTCCAAGAGACCCAGTACTTC. Its protein is CASSQVGALQETQYF.

In its sample, this clonotype was seen a few times. V usage is TRBV7-9 and J usage is TRBJ2-1; D gene unclear. This CDR3 comprises 14 residues. V lost 3 bases and J lost 2, with 8 bases in between. Per germline, CDR1 SEHNR and CDR2 FQNEAQ (reference sequence). CDR3 loop: CASSFATAYNEQFF. The CDR3 DNA reads as TGTGCCAGCAGCTTCGCTACGGCCTACAATGAGCAGTTCTTC.

The CDR3 is CASSPARDYTDTQYF. CDR3 sequence (DNA): TGTGCCAGCAGCCCAGCCCGGGACTACACAGATACGCAGTATTTT. The chain is built from TRBV5-4 and TRBJ2-3, with 7 nucleotides matching TRBD2. Germline assignment: CDR1 SGHNT and CDR2 YYREEE (reference sequence). V was pared by 4 bases and J by 2 bases, with 7 bases of the junction left unmatched. This CDR3 has 15 residues.

This clonotype has ten or more counts. V gene TRBV7-8 combines with J gene TRBJ2-1; D remains unclear. The CDR3 totals 13 residues. The V gene's germline CDR1 is SGHVS and CDR2 FQNEAQ. The V and J ends lost 2 bases and 4 bases respectively, with 6 bases between them. For the CDR3, the DNA is TGTGCCAGCAGCTTACTCCGATACAATGAGCAGTTCTTC. Its protein product is CASSLLRYNEQFF.

This clonotype was counted a few times. The rearrangement uses TRBV7-6 and TRBJ2-7; TRBD2 aligns across 8 bases. Losses at the gene ends were 5 bases for V and 3 bases for J; bases not matched to a gene: 3. There are 13 residues in the CDR3. CDR1 and CDR2 (germline): SGHVS, FNYEAQ. CDR3: CASSPREGYEQYF. The CDR3 bases are TGTGCCAGCAGCCCTCGGGAGGGCTACGAGCAGTACTTC.

This chain uses TRBV20-1 with TRBJ2-7, with 11 bases matching TRBD2. Trimming removed 4 bases from V and 2 bases from J; junction bases left unmatched: 7. This CDR3 region has 15 residues. Per the germline V gene, CDR1 is DFQATT and CDR2 is SNEGSKA (reference sequence). In DNA form, the CDR3 reads TGCAGTGCTAAACTAGCGGGAGTCGCCCCCTACGAGCAGTACTTC. Translating gives CSAKLAGVAPYEQYF.

This clonotype was detected only a few times. The chain couples TRBV5-1 to TRBJ2-7; TRBD1 matches 10 bases. The V and J ends lost 1 base and 6 bases, in that order; junction bases with no gene match: 7. This CDR3 spans 15 amino acids. Germline-derived CDR1 and CDR2 are SGHRS and YFSETQ. CDR3 loop: CASSLTPGQGSEQYF. The CDR3 bases are TGCGCCAGCAGCTTGACCCCGGGACAGGGGTCCGAGCAGTACTTC.

The rearrangement links TRBV6-2 or TRBV6-3 to TRBJ1-5, with D possibly matching TRBD1 (6 bases). Trimming stripped 6 bases from V and 0 bases from J, with 27 bases between. This CDR3 has 20 amino acids. Germline V gene sequence: CDR1 MNHEY, CDR2 SVGEGT. The CDR3 sequence: CASRRPSTGHQYNSNQPQHF. CDR3 DNA: TGTGCCAGCAGGCGGCCCTCGACAGGTCACCAATACAATAGCAATCAGCCCCAGCATTTT.

The V gene is TRBV6-1, the J gene TRBJ2-1; D ambiguous. V was pared by 6 bases and J by 6 bases, with 15 bases between. CDR1 and CDR2 from the germline V gene are MNHNS and SASEGT. The CDR3 contains 14 residues. The CDR3 DNA follows: TGTGCCAGCAGCCTCAGGATTGCTCCCAATGAGCAGTTCTTC. Residues: CASSLRIAPNEQFF.

The chain joins TRBV5-1 to TRBJ2-1; 10 bases match TRBD2. The J segment lost 12 bases and the V segment lost 4 bases, leaving 10 bases of the junction unmatched. Germline V gives CDR1 SGHRS, CDR2 YFSETQ. The CDR3 has 14 amino acids. Here the CDR3 reads CASSTSGIEGGQFF. Written as DNA, the CDR3 is TGCGCCAGCAGCACTAGCGGGATTGAAGGGGGGCAGTTCTTC.

A few counts support this clonotype. This sequence joins TRBV11-2 and TRBJ2-2, with 8 bases that match TRBD1. The CDR3 consists of 17 residues. Germline V gene sequence: CDR1 SGHAT, CDR2 FQNNGV. V shed 2 bases and J 5 bases; nucleotides not matched to a gene: 10. Here the CDR3 reads CASSLSAGTGRTGELFF. The DNA of the CDR3 is TGTGCCAGCAGCTTATCGGCCGGGACAGGCCGGACCGGGGAGCTGTTTTTT.

The table lists this clonotype with a few counts. The V call is TRBV29-1, the J call TRBJ2-7, with no clear D. The V and J ends lost 4 bases and 2 bases respectively, with 18 bases between them. The length of the CDR3 is 15 residues. CDR1 is SQVTM and CDR2 is ANQGSEA in the germline V gene. Here the CDR3 DNA reads TGCAGCGTTGGAGCCAGACTTACTGGGACCTACGAGCAGTACTTC. Its protein product is CSVGARLTGTYEQYF.

The V gene is TRBV10-3, the J gene TRBJ2-2; D gene ambiguous. Deletions cut 4 bases from V and 3 bases from J, with 6 bases between. CDR1 and CDR2 from the germline V gene are ENHRY and SYGVKD. There are 13 residues in the CDR3. CDR3 in DNA: TGTGCCATCAGTGCCTCCCACACCGGGGAGCTGTTTTTT. Protein product: CAISASHTGELFF.

This clonotype came up many times. V usage is TRBV3-1 and J usage is TRBJ1-2; D may be TRBD1 (6 bases). Per the germline V gene, CDR1 is LGHDT and CDR2 is YNNKEL (reference sequence). CDR3 size: 14 residues. V shed 2 bases and J shed 4 bases, with 11 bases lying between them. CDR3 coding DNA: TGTGCCAGCAGCCAACCTGGACAGACCTATGGCTACACCTTC. Translated, it gives CASSQPGQTYGYTF.

This rearrangement joins TRBV7-4 to TRBJ2-7; TRBD2 matches 7 bases. The V gene end was trimmed by 5 bases and the J gene end by 2 bases; junction bases not matched to a gene: 12. CDR1 SGHVT and CDR2 SQSDAQ come from the germline V gene. The CDR3 totals 16 residues. The CDR3 nucleotides read TGTGCCAGCAGCCCTATTCTCGCGGGGGAGACCTACGAGCAGTACTTC. Encoded protein: CASSPILAGETYEQYF. Drawing the rest from reference TRBV7-4 and TRBJ2-7, the complete variable domain is GAGVSQSPRYKVAKRGRDVALRCDSISGHVTLYWYRQTLGQGSEVLTYSQSDAQRDKSGRPSGRFSAERPERSVSTLKIQRTEQGDSAVYLCASSPILAGETYEQYFGPGTRLTVT.

The V and J genes are TRBV9 and TRBJ2-1; 9 nucleotides line up with TRBD2. The ends lost 0 bases at V and 8 bases at J; junction bases unmatched: 6. The germline V gene has CDR1 SGDLS and CDR2 YYNGEE. The CDR3 consists of 15 residues. As DNA, the CDR3 is TGTGCCAGCAGCGTAGGCGGGAGGGTATTTGATGAGCAGTTCTTC. Translated: CASSVGGRVFDEQFF.

There are a few counts of this clonotype. V and J are TRBV5-1 and TRBJ2-1; tentatively, D is TRBD1 (5 bases). Trimming cost V 0 bases and J 4 bases, with 11 bases left between them. CDR1 and CDR2 (germline): SGHRS, YFSETQ. This CDR3 contains 15 residues. CDR3 in amino acids: CASSLEDTTYNEQFF. The CDR3 coding sequence is TGCGCCAGCAGCTTGGAGGACACGACTTACAATGAGCAGTTCTTC.